This is a list of T cell receptor beta chains from one sample in a study of Ad26.COV2.S vaccination and SARS-CoV-2 variants. Some clones are missing from TCRdb's copy, which holds only in-frame ones; the method was immunoSEQ multiplex PCR. The table has about 410,000 clones, approximately 91% seen once. The sequences come from peripheral blood, collected in a trial of Ad26.COV2.S vaccine versus placebo. These receptors were collected from a person between 18 and 60 years old who received the Ad26.COV2.S COVID-19 vaccine or a placebo. CDR3s include the opening cysteine and the closing phenylalanine or tryptophan. A D gene is named only where the DNA matches it firmly. Clone size, where shown, is once, few, many, or a class for clones that have expanded.

D	V	size	J	DNA	CDR3
TRBD2	TRBV7-8	once	TRBJ2-2	TGTGCCAGCAACCCAGCGGGGGCGAACACCGGGGAGCTGTTTTTT	CASNPAGANTGELFF
.	TRBV19	.	TRBJ2-5	TGTGCCAGTAGTACCGGGACAAGAGAGACCCAGTACTTC	CASSTGTRETQYF
TRBD2	TRBV7-2	.	TRBJ2-5	TGTGCCAGCAGCTTAGCCGGACTAGCGGGCCGAGAGACCCAGTACTTC	CASSLAGLAGRETQYF
.	TRBV9	.	TRBJ2-4	TGTGCCAGCAGCTCCGCCGGGGGGCTGGTGAAAAACATTCAGTACTTC	CASSSAGGLVKNIQYF
.	TRBV28	.	TRBJ1-1	TGTGCCAGCAGTTTTACGTACACTGAAGCTTTCTTT	CASSFTYTEAFF
.	TRBV9	.	TRBJ2-6	TGTGCCAGCAGCGGCATCCGGACCTCGTCTGGGGCCAACGTCCTGACTTTC	CASSGIRTSSGANVLTF
.	TRBV14	.	TRBJ2-3	TGTGCCAGCAGCCAAGATCGGAAAGCGGGTTTTAGGACAGATACGCAGTATTTT	CASSQDRKAGFRTDTQYF
.	TRBV27	.	TRBJ1-2	TGTGCCAGCAGTCCGCAAGGGGATGGCTACACCTTC	CASSPQGDGYTF
TRBD1	TRBV7-8	.	TRBJ2-7	TGTGCCAGCAGCTCACCGGGGACAGACTACGAGCAGTACTTC	CASSSPGTDYEQYF
.	TRBV10-3	.	TRBJ1-1	TGTGCCATCAGTGAGTCCGGGGGGTCGGCAGAAGCTTTCTTT	CAISESGGSAEAFF
TRBD2	TRBV5-1	once	TRBJ2-5	TGCGCCAGCAGCTTGCGAGGACTAGCGGGAGAAGCAAACCAAGAGACCCAGTACTTC	CASSLRGLAGEANQETQYF
.	TRBV28	few	TRBJ1-2	TGTGCCAGCAATAGATCAGGGAAGGGCTACACCTTC	CASNRSGKGYTF
.	TRBV29-1	.	TRBJ2-7	TGCAGCGTTGGGGTGGGGGCCGGCGAGCAGTACTTC	CSVGVGAGEQYF
TRBD2	TRBV11-2	.	TRBJ2-5	TGTGCCAGCAGCCTCAGACTAGCGGGTGCCCTAGAGACCCAGTACTTC	CASSLRLAGALETQYF
.	TRBV30	.	TRBJ2-7	TGTGCCTGGAGGCGGGGACCTAATAATTGGGAGCAGTACTTC	CAWRRGPNNWEQYF
TRBD1	TRBV30	.	TRBJ2-7	TGTGCCTGGAGCGGGACAGGGAACGAGCAGTACTTC	CAWSGTGNEQYF
.	TRBV5-1	few	TRBJ1-6	TGCGCCAGCAGCCCCCTTCGAGGGGGAGAATCACCCCTCCACTTT	CASSPLRGGESPLHF
TRBD1	TRBV3-1/TRBV3-2	.	TRBJ1-4	TGTGCCAGCAGCCGCGGGACAGGGGTAGAAAAACTGTTTTTT	CASSRGTGVEKLFF
TRBD2	TRBV10-3	.	TRBJ2-3	TGTGCCATCCGCCACCCCCTAGCGGGAGGGGAGGGAGATACGCAGTATTTT	CAIRHPLAGGEGDTQYF
.	TRBV19	.	TRBJ1-2	TGTGCCAGTAGTACATCCACCCGGGGCGCGCATGGCTACACCTTC	CASSTSTRGAHGYTF
TRBD2	TRBV2	.	TRBJ2-7	TGTGCCAGCAGTGATGGACTAGAAGGGCGGCAGTACTTC	CASSDGLEGRQYF
.	TRBV25-1	.	TRBJ1-1	TGTGCCAGCAGTGAATTAAACTCTGAAGCTTTCTTT	CASSELNSEAFF
TRBD2	TRBV28	.	TRBJ2-1	TGTGCCAGCAGTTTAATAACGGGAGGGCGGAATGAGCAGTTCTTC	CASSLITGGRNEQFF
TRBD2	TRBV7-2	.	TRBJ2-1	TGTGCCAGACTAGCGGGAGGGCCAGGGAATGAGCAGTTCTTC	CARLAGGPGNEQFF
.	TRBV2	once	TRBJ1-2	TGTGCCAGCGGTGGGGCGGGGGAGGCTAACTATGGCTACACCTTC	CASGGAGEANYGYTF
TRBD1	TRBV5-8	once	TRBJ1-2	TGTGCCAGCAGATGGGACAGGTCTCATGGCTACACCTTC	CASRWDRSHGYTF
TRBD2	TRBV28	.	TRBJ2-6	TGTGCCAGCAGTCCCGTACTAGCGGGAGTTAACGTCCTGACTTTC	CASSPVLAGVNVLTF
.	TRBV6-2/TRBV6-3	.	TRBJ2-7	TGTGCCAGCAGTTACCCCGGGCAGACCTACGAGCAGTACTTC	CASSYPGQTYEQYF
.	TRBV30	.	TRBJ2-7	TGTGCCTGGAGTGAGGGACTCGGTCACTACGAGCAGTACTTC	CAWSEGLGHYEQYF
TRBD2	TRBV7-2	.	TRBJ2-7	TGTGCCAGCAGCTTAGCGGCTAGCGGGAAATACGAGCAGTACTTC	CASSLAASGKYEQYF
.	TRBV28	once	TRBJ1-1	TGTGCCAGCAGTTTGGGGGGTAGTACTGAAGCTTTCTTT	CASSLGGSTEAFF
.	TRBV5-1	.	TRBJ2-2	TGCGCCAGCAGCCCCAATGTCCAGGTGGGGAACGGGGAGCTGTTTTTT	CASSPNVQVGNGELFF
.	TRBV27	.	TRBJ1-1	TGTGCCAGCAGTTCTCGGGGAAGGGCGAACACTGAAGCTTTCTTT	CASSSRGRANTEAFF
.	TRBV7-8	.	TRBJ2-3	TGTGCCAGCAGTGTGAAGTCAGCGGAGACAGATACGCAGTATTTT	CASSVKSAETDTQYF
.	TRBV5-1	.	TRBJ1-4	TGCGCCAGCAGCTGGAGAGGGTCCGGGGCGGATGAAAAACTGTTTTTT	CASSWRGSGADEKLFF
TRBD2	TRBV3-1/TRBV3-2	.	TRBJ2-7	TGTGCCAGCAGCCAAGTACTGAATGGGGGGGAACCCCCCTACGAGCAGTACTTC	CASSQVLNGGEPPYEQYF
.	TRBV9	once	TRBJ2-1	TGTGCCAGCAGCGTAAGGCCTTCTAGCTCCTACAATGAGCAGTTCTTC	CASSVRPSSSYNEQFF
.	TRBV6-5	few	TRBJ1-2	TGTGCCAGCAGTGACTCTAGGGAGGGGGTTTATGGCTACACCTTC	CASSDSREGVYGYTF
.	TRBV18	.	TRBJ2-7	TGTGCCAGCTCAGGGTCAGCACACGAGCAGTACTTC	CASSGSAHEQYF
TRBD2	TRBV3-1/TRBV3-2	.	TRBJ2-7	TGTGCCAGCAGCTGGGCGGGAGGCAAGGACGAGCAGTACTTC	CASSWAGGKDEQYF
TRBD2	TRBV28	once	TRBJ2-2	TGTGCCACCGTCTTAGCGGGAGGGTTCACCGGGGAGCTGTTTTTT	CATVLAGGFTGELFF
.	TRBV11-2	.	TRBJ1-1	TGTGCCAGCAGCTTAGATAGGGGGATCGCTGAAGCTTTCTTT	CASSLDRGIAEAFF